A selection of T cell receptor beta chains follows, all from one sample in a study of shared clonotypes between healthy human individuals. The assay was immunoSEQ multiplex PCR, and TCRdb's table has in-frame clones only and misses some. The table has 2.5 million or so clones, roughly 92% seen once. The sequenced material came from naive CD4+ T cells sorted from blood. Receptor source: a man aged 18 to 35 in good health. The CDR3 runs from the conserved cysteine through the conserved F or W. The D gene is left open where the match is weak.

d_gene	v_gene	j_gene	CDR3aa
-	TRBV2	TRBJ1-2	CASSPDYYGYTF
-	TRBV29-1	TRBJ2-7	CSVESLGAYEQYF
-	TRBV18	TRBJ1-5	CASSSGGTNQPQHF
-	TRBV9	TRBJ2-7	CASSPPGHSSSYEQYF
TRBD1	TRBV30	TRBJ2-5	CAWDRGETQYF
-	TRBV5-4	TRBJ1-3	CASSLEGGAWSGNTIYF
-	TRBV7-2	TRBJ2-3	CASSLRGNTDTQYF
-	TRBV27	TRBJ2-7	CASSSQYGEQYF
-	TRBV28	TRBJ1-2	CASSLITATHSYGYTF
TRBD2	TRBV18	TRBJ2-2	CASSPGLWNTGELFF
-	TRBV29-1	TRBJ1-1	CSVELGGNRAFF
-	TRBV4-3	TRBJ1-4	CASSQEQRTNEKLFF
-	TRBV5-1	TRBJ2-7	CASNLKSGQGGEQYF
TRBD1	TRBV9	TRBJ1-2	CASSADRGDYGYTF
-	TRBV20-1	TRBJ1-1	CSASFWNLAFF
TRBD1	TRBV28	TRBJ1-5	CASSSRDSNNQPQHF
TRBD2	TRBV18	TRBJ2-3	CASSPPSLAGGTDTQYF
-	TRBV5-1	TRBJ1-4	CASSYGTTNEKLFF
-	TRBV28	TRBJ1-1	CASSSGTPKAFF
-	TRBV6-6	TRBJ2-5	CASREVGGGETQYF
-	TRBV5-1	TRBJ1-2	CASSEDGGANYGYTF
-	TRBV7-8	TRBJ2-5	CASSFSGQETQYF
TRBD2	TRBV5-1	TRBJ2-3	CASSGSGTSASTDTQYF
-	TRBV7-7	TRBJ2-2	CALSGANTGELFF
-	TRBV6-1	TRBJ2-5	CASSEAWGPPETQYF
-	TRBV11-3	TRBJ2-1	CASSAGNSFSYNEQFF
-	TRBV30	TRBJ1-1	CAWSGGFPGTEAFF
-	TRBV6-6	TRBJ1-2	CASSPTRGAGYTF
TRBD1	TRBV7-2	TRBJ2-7	CASSPVGTGTYEQYF
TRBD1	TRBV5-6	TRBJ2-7	CASSSGTGGYEQYF
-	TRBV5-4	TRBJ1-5	CASSLYPGTNQPQHF
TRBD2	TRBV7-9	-	CASSSKRGLGPSEQYF
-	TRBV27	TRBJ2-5	CASSLSAGRETQYF
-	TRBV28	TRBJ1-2	CASSPYSGFTYGYTF
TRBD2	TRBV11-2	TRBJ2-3	CASSGLAGGASTDTQYF
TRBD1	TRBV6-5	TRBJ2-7	CASSQDRGTEQYF
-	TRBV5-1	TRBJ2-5	CASSLGGSGRGETQYF